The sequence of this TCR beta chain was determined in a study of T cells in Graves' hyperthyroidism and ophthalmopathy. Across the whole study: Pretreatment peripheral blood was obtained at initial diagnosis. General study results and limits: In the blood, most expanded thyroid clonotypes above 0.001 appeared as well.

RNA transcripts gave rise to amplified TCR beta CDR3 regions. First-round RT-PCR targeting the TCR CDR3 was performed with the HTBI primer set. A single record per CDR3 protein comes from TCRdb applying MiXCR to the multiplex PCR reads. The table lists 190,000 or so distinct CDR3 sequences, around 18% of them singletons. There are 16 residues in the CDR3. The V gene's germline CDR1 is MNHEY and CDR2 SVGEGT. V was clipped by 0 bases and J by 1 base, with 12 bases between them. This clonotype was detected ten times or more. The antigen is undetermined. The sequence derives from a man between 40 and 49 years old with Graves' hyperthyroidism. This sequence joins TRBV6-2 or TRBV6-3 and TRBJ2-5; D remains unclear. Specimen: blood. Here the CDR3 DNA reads TGTGCCAGCAGTTACTCGGTGGGGTCGATCCAAGAGACCCAGTACTTC. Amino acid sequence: CASSYSVGSIQETQYF.